This T cell receptor beta chain appears in the sequencing data of a study of T cell responses to AZD1222 COVID-19 vaccine. The protocol was immunoSEQ multiplex PCR, while the TCRdb copy is restricted to in-frame clones and leaves out a portion. The data hold about 120,000 clones, with roughly 93% observed a single time. About this clone itself: Antigen unknown.

The germline V gene has CDR1 SEHNR and CDR2 FQNEAQ (reference sequence). CDR3 length: 15 amino acids. The junction had 6 bases not matched to a gene; V was cut back by 3 bases and J by 4 bases. Findings and caveats of the study: Vaccine-associated CD4 TCRs ranged over spike, dominating at 160-218 and 743-854. Nearly half of spike-specific TCRs reportedly target variant regions that are unmutated in the B.1.351 and B.1.1.7 variants.

The sequence came from an adult in good health. The V gene is TRBV7-9, the J gene TRBJ2-5; TRBD2 aligns across 9 bases. Material: peripheral blood, obtained on day 0 of AZD1222 vaccination. CDR3 residues: CASSFSLAGLETQYF. The CDR3, as DNA: TGTGCCAGCAGCTTTAGCCTAGCGGGATTAGAGACCCAGTACTTC.